This TCR beta chain was recovered during a study of T cell responses to AZD1222 COVID-19 vaccine (dated by TCRdb to about 2021). In terms of the full investigation: AZD1222 recipients with second doses at about 4 weeks or about 12 weeks were pooled, because spike-specific TCR depth and breadth did not differ between schedules. TCR sequencing was performed for some 250 trial participants, of whom about 200 were given two doses of AZD1222 and approximately 25 were given two doses of MenACWY control vaccine. Trial participants were enrolled by age into subgroups of 18-55, 56-69 and 70-plus years, and about 150, 27 and 61 TCR-sequenced participants, respectively, were included in these subgroups. Paper-wide results and their limitations: Because no day 14 peak-response samples were available, repertoires were characterized only after the peak T cell response. Spike-specific TCR breadth and depth rose significantly after two AZD1222 doses compared with day 0 and with MenACWY recipients. Epitopes outside the regions mutated in the B.1.351 and B.1.1.7 variants were reportedly recognized by nearly half of the unique spike-specific TCRs. Vaccine-associated CD4 TCRs spanned the whole spike protein, with dominant responses in regions 160-218 and 743-854. Participants were mostly white British and included more females than males, and it was suggested by the authors that clonal diversity may have been underestimated. The 56-69-year group was small, and its depth increase did not reach significance, likely because of low power. Only five to seven AZD1222 recipients were SARS-CoV-2 seropositive at baseline, limiting conclusions about previously exposed vaccinees.

Relative to germline, V is missing 6 bases and J is missing 0 bases, with 11 bases of the junction outside any gene match. Reading from cysteine to phenylalanine, the CDR3 counts 17 amino acids. Only the CDR3 DNA is retained, 51 bases long and in frame from the first base. The germline V gene supplies CDR1 MDHEN and CDR2 SYDVKM. The CDR3 regions of human TCRbeta chains were analyzed by immunosequencing. Per the original workflow: Repertoire TCRs were matched against a reference library of SARS-CoV-2-specific TCRs generated with the MIRA antigen-specificity platform. Breadth was defined as the fraction of unique TCRs that were SARS-CoV-2-associated. Depth was defined as the fraction of total T cells that were SARS-CoV-2-associated. Using the MIRA data, every spike-specific TCR was mapped to the spike region that the TCR reacted to and assigned to either a CD4 or a CD8 class. Log10-transformed breadth and depth values were compared by one-way ANOVA with Sidak's multiple comparisons tests. As stored in TCRdb, this immuneACCESS dataset retains in-frame rearrangements with V and J assigned. A fraction of the clones does not appear; measured against another copy, unresolved V genes explain less than half of the discrepancy, and the remainder lacks a known reason. The D gene and trimming were derived from the DNA, and the V and J assignments and clone size from that table. This sample holds roughly 75,000 clones; roughly 84% were observed only once. The ten largest clones represent about 9.4% of the sample.

This clone has a single count. What antigen it recognizes has not been identified. Within one base of it there is no much larger clone, and no base qualities were kept. Sample time point, as interpreted from the label and publication: baseline before first vaccination. Samples from vaccinated people were obtained from the UK trials COV001 and COV002, which included a single-blind randomized controlled phase 2/3 trial of AZD1222 (ChAdOx1 nCoV-19) in healthy adults. Trial participant PBMC samples were collected at day 0 and day 28 after the second dose for TCRbeta chain sequencing. The chain was built from TRBV28 and TRBJ2-1; 7 junctional bases match TRBD1. This sequence was found in an adult in good health. Sequenced here: peripheral blood, sampled on day 0 of AZD1222 vaccination. The CDR3 amino acid sequence is: CASSRYSQGDSYNEQFF. The bases read TGTGCCAGCAGCCGCTACTCTCAGGGGGACTCCTACAATGAGCAGTTCTTC.